This T cell receptor (beta chain) was identified during a study of blood T cells in healthy people across ages. Study-wide background: Through template switching, about one barcoded beta molecule was captured per two T cells, as measured in model experiments.

Study-wide points: Higher diversity, along with more naive CD4+ cells, distinguished long-lived donors from aged donors.

Healthy Russian Caucasian donors spanned ages about 6 to 95 years. Germline CDR1 is SGHDT and CDR2 is YYEEEE. The CDR3 spans 14 residues. Trimming removed 6 bases at V and 5 bases at J, with 15 bases between. Regarding this clonotype: The antigen is not known.

Using a J-beta primer mix together with a sample-barcoded 5' primer, a second PCR was run for roughly 7 to 12 cycles. TCRdb itself ran the 5' RACE reads through MiXCR, one entry per CDR3 protein. The table shows about 1,500,000 distinct CDR3 sequences, with 25% to 30% occurring only once. Sequencing was carried out using blood. The gene calls are TRBV5-6 and TRBJ2-1; D not certain. The clonotype was recovered from a woman aged 30 to 39 in good health. In DNA form, the CDR3 reads TGTGCCAGCAAACGTAGGCAGGCTAACAATGAGCAGTTCTTC. Its translation is CASKRRQANNEQFF.